The rows below give T cell receptor beta chains drawn from one sample of a study of Graves' ophthalmopathy and Graves' hyperthyroidism. Each CDR3 protein gets one entry after TCRdb re-called the multiplex PCR reads with MiXCR. This sample has about 740,000 distinct CDR3 sequences, with roughly 41% found just once. Source material: peripheral blood. The receptors originated from an adult man with Graves' ophthalmopathy. Both conserved end residues are part of each CDR3. A D gene is named only where the DNA matches it firmly. The size entry is marked missing in some rows and otherwise reads once, few, many or a size class.

TRBJ2-7,TRBV7-9,many,NA,CASSSGVGEQYF,TGTGCCAGCAGCTCTGGGGTGGGCGAGCAGTACTTC
TRBJ2-7,TRBV20-1,few,NA,CSARRGTAPEGKQYF,TGCAGTGCTAGACGCGGGACGGCGCCGGAGGGGAAGCAGTACTTC
TRBJ2-5,TRBV20-1,once,TRBD2,CSAPRLAGANETQYF,TGCAGTGCTCCTCGGCTAGCGGGTGCAAATGAGACCCAGTACTTC
TRBJ2-6,TRBV10-3,many,NA,CASSYGGAGANVLTF,TGTGCCAGCAGTTACGGGGGAGCCGGGGCCAACGTCCTGACTTTC
TRBJ2-7,TRBV11-1,NA,TRBD1,CASTYGTGAGEQYF,TGTGCCAGCACCTACGGGACAGGGGCCGGGGAGCAGTACTTC
TRBJ1-2,TRBV4-2,NA,TRBD1,CASSQDGGGHGYTF,TGTGCCAGCAGCCAAGATGGAGGGGGCCATGGCTACACCTTC
TRBJ1-1,TRBV6-6,few,NA,CASSYSREDTEAFF,TGTGCCAGCAGTTACTCGAGGGAGGACACTGAAGCTTTCTTT
TRBJ2-7,TRBV2,once,TRBD2,CASNVLAGVYEQYF,TGTGCTAGCAACGTACTAGCGGGAGTATACGAGCAGTACTTC
TRBJ2-7,TRBV7-6,NA,TRBD1,CASSLALPETGHVHEQYF,TGTGCCAGCAGCTTAGCGCTGCCCGAGACAGGGCACGTCCACGAGCAGTACTTC
TRBJ2-7,TRBV7-9,NA,NA,CASSLVTGFEQYF,TGTGCCAGCAGCTTAGTCACAGGGTTCGAGCAGTACTTC
TRBJ2-5,TRBV20-1,NA,NA,CSARDPAAAQETQYF,TGCAGTGCTAGAGATCCGGCGGCGGCCCAAGAGACCCAGTACTTC
TRBJ1-1,TRBV10-3,once,NA,CAISESGRDTEAFF,TGTGCCATCAGTGAGTCGGGCCGGGACACTGAAGCTTTCTTT